A selection of T cell receptor beta chains follows, all from one sample in a study of human T cells and chemical hapten exposure. Each CDR3 protein gets one entry after TCRdb re-called the RACE reads with MiXCR. The repertoire holds over 35,000 distinct CDR3 sequences, with about 10% as singletons. The sequencing here drew on whole blood, taken in connection with sensitization to the hapten diphenylcyclopropenone (DPC). The receptor set was obtained from a man aged 25 to 40 with alopecia areata. Some clones in this sample may be carry-over from other donors' samples. CDR3s leave out the opening cysteine and the closing phenylalanine or tryptophan. Part of the rows lack a size; the others show once, few, many or a class for expanded clones.

CDR3: ASSLYHGTSMANVLT
J: TRBJ2-6
size: NA
V: TRBV5-1

CDR3: ASSPMTGSLYGYT
J: TRBJ1-2
size: NA
V: TRBV7-2

CDR3: SARPDTQY
J: TRBJ2-3
size: NA
V: TRBV20-1

CDR3: ASGLRDKQF
J: TRBJ2-1
size: few
V: TRBV12-5

CDR3: ASSLGPGLNSPLH
J: TRBJ1-6
size: few
V: TRBV27

CDR3: ASSPGTASYQETQY
J: TRBJ2-5
size: NA
V: TRBV11-2

CDR3: ASSLIGLAALTDTQY
J: TRBJ2-3
size: NA
V: TRBV5-6

CDR3: ASSGLVDEQF
J: TRBJ2-1
size: NA
V: TRBV2

CDR3: ASSYIRGVQETQY
J: TRBJ2-5
size: few
V: TRBV6-5

CDR3: SARGLERRLNTEAF
J: TRBJ1-1
size: many
V: TRBV20-1

CDR3: ASSLAMKGDTQY
J: TRBJ2-3
size: many
V: TRBV7-2

CDR3: ASSLGHKNTGELF
J: TRBJ2-2
size: NA
V: TRBV5-1

CDR3: ASSPSYPGTNYGYT
J: TRBJ1-2
size: many
V: TRBV18

CDR3: ASSIGDTYEQY
J: TRBJ2-7
size: few
V: TRBV19

CDR3: AISERPESSYNEQF
J: TRBJ2-1
size: many
V: TRBV10-3

CDR3: ASSPGHTGELF
J: TRBJ2-2
size: many
V: TRBV4-3

CDR3: ASSTIGTDEGYT
J: TRBJ1-2
size: many
V: TRBV18

CDR3: ASSRLAGEETQY
J: TRBJ2-5
size: many
V: TRBV18

CDR3: ASSYYSGELF
J: TRBJ2-2
size: many
V: TRBV6-5

CDR3: ATSEGAGPTDTQY
J: TRBJ2-3
size: NA
V: TRBV24-1

CDR3: ASSLGLAGSTDTQY
J: TRBJ2-3
size: many
V: TRBV5-4

CDR3: ASSGTQKGAQY
J: TRBJ2-5
size: few
V: TRBV10-1

CDR3: ASQTTPRYNEQF
J: TRBJ2-1
size: few
V: TRBV28

CDR3: SARAGLADTDTQY
J: TRBJ2-3
size: few
V: TRBV20-1

CDR3: ASSDRGTEAF
J: TRBJ1-1
size: NA
V: TRBV2

CDR3: ASSSTSGTYNEQF
J: TRBJ2-1
size: many
V: TRBV5-1

CDR3: SVGLGGQGTQY
J: TRBJ2-3
size: NA
V: TRBV29-1

CDR3: ASSEGKGRAGEQF
J: TRBJ2-1
size: few
V: TRBV9

CDR3: ASSQGTSRRETQY
J: TRBJ2-5
size: few
V: TRBV3-1

CDR3: AVRLRGYT
J: TRBJ1-2
size: NA
V: TRBV7-9

CDR3: ASSVGPGGTYGYT
J: TRBJ1-2
size: NA
V: TRBV9

CDR3: ASSPFGQGVSSYNEQF
J: TRBJ2-1
size: many
V: TRBV27

CDR3: ASSKVFASKETQY
J: TRBJ2-5
size: many
V: TRBV21-1

CDR3: ASKGVSKNIQY
J: TRBJ2-4
size: many
V: TRBV5-1

CDR3: ASSTDRAKTQY
J: TRBJ2-5
size: many
V: TRBV7-6

CDR3: ASRSWTSGVTYNEQF
J: TRBJ2-1
size: many
V: TRBV27

CDR3: ASSFSPGGDYNEQF
J: TRBJ2-1
size: NA
V: TRBV7-7

CDR3: SSHNGYEQY
J: TRBJ2-7
size: NA
V: TRBV29-1

CDR3: ASSLSLWDRATDTQY
J: TRBJ2-3
size: few
V: TRBV5-1

CDR3: ASSIGGLTEAF
J: TRBJ1-1
size: few
V: TRBV9

CDR3: ASSLTGRGNYGYT
J: TRBJ1-2
size: NA
V: TRBV27

CDR3: ASSSTGGFVTEAF
J: TRBJ1-1
size: NA
V: TRBV28

CDR3: ASSSGQGARGSNYGYT
J: TRBJ1-2
size: many
V: TRBV7-9

CDR3: AIRRGREKGEKLF
J: TRBJ1-4
size: few
V: TRBV10-3

CDR3: ASSPEYEQF
J: TRBJ2-1
size: NA
V: TRBV7-9

CDR3: ASSQRQVPGVEQF
J: TRBJ2-1
size: few
V: TRBV7-9

CDR3: ASSYSYEQY
J: TRBJ2-7
size: NA
V: TRBV21-1

CDR3: ATSRDFSVGGELF
J: TRBJ2-2
size: few
V: TRBV15

CDR3: ASSLASGVRTYEQY
J: TRBJ2-7
size: many
V: TRBV12-3/TRBV12-4

CDR3: ASSQAGQPQH
J: TRBJ1-5
size: many
V: TRBV3-1

CDR3: ASRQGATQY
J: TRBJ2-3
size: many
V: TRBV2

CDR3: ASSEASSRVGYT
J: TRBJ1-2
size: many
V: TRBV2

CDR3: ASVRSNTGELF
J: TRBJ2-2
size: few
V: TRBV10-2

CDR3: ASSFGTETNTEAF
J: TRBJ1-1
size: many
V: TRBV11-3

CDR3: SVGQGLTEAF
J: TRBJ1-1
size: NA
V: TRBV29-1

CDR3: ASSPDSRSYNEQF
J: TRBJ2-1
size: NA
V: TRBV7-8

CDR3: ASSIVQGNTEAF
J: TRBJ1-1
size: NA
V: TRBV5-1